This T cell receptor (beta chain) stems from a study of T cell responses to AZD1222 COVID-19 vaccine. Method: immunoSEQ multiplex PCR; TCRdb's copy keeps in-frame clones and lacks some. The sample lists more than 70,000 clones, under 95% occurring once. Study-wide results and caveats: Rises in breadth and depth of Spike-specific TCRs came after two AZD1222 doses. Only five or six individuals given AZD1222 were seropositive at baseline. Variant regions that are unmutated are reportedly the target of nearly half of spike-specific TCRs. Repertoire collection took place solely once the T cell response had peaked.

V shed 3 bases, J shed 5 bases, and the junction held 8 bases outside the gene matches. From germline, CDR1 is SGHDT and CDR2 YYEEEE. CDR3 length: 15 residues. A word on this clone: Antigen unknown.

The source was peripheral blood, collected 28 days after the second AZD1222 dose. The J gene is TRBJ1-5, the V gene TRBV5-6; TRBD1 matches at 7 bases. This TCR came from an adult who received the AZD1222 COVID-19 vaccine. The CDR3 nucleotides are TGTGCCAGCAGCTGGGGACAGCTGCTACATCAGCCCCAGCATTTT. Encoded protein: CASSWGQLLHQPQHF. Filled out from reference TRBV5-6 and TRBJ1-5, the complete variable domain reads DAGVTQSPTHLIKTRGQQVTLRCSPKSGHDTVSWYQQALGQGPQFIFQYYEEEERQRGNFPDRFSGHQFPNYSSELNVNALLLGDSALYLCASSWGQLLHQPQHFGDGTRLSIL.